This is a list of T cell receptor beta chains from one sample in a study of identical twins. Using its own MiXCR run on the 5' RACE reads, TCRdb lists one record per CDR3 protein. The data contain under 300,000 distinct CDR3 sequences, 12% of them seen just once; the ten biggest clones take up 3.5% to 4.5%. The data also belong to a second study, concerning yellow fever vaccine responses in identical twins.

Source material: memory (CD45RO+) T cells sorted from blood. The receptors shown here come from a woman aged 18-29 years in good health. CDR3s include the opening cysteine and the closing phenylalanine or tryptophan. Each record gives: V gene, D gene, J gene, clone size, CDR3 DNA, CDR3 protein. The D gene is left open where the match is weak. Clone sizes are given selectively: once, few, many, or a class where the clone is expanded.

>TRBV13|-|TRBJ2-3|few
TGTGCCAGCAGCTTTGCGGGAAGGACAGATACGCAGTATTTT
CASSFAGRTDTQYF
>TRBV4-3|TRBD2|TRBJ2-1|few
TGCGCCAGCAGCCAAGATCGGCTTGGGACTAGCGGGAATGAGCAGTTCTTC
CASSQDRLGTSGNEQFF
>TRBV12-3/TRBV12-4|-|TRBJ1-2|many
TGTGCCAGCAGCCAGAGTTATGGCTACACCTTC
CASSQSYGYTF
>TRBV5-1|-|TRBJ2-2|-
TGCGCCAGCAGGGGGGTTTCGAACACCGGGGAGCTGTTTTTT
CASRGVSNTGELFF
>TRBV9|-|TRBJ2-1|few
TGTGCCAGCAACAAGATAGGGGAAATGGAGCAGTTCTTC
CASNKIGEMEQFF
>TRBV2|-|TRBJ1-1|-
TGTGCCAGCAGTGAAGCCGCTATGAACACTGAAGCTTTCTTT
CASSEAAMNTEAFF
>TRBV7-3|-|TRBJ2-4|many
TGTGCCAGCAGCTTATTTGGGGGCTCGGGCAAAAACATTCAGTACTTC
CASSLFGGSGKNIQYF
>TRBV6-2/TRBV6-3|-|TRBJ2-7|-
TGTGCCAGCAGTTCCCTAGCGAGACTCTACGAGCAGTACTTC
CASSSLARLYEQYF
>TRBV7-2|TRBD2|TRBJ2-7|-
TGTGCCAGCAGCTTTAAAGGACTAGCGGGCGCATCAAGCGAGCAGTACTTC
CASSFKGLAGASSEQYF
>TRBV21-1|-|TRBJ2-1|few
TGTGCCAGCAGCAAAATTAGGATGTTGGGACAGGGGTACAATGAGCAGTTCTTC
CASSKIRMLGQGYNEQFF
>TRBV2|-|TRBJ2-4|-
TGTGCCAGCATAGGGACACCCTCCAGAAACATTCAGTACTTC
CASIGTPSRNIQYF
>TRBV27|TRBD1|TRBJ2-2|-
TGTGCCAGCAGTCCCGACAGGGGTAGGAGGACCGGGGAGCTGTTTTTT
CASSPDRGRRTGELFF
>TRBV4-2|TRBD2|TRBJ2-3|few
TGTGCCAGCAGCCAAGGGGTAGCGGGGGATAGCACAGATACGCAGTATTTT
CASSQGVAGDSTDTQYF
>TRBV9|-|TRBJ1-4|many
TGTGCCAGCAGCGTAGACGGGTCCTGGGGGGAAAAACTGTTTTTT
CASSVDGSWGEKLFF
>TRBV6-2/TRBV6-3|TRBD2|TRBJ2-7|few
TGTGCCAGCAGTCCCGGAGTAGCGGGCCTCCTTTACGAGCAGTACTTC
CASSPGVAGLLYEQYF
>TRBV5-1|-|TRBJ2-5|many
TGCGCCAGCAAGGGAACCACTGGGGAAACGAAAGAGACCCAGTACTTC
CASKGTTGETKETQYF
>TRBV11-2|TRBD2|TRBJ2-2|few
TGTGCCAGCAGCGAGATCTCCGGGACTAGCGGGAGAAGGTCGGGGGAGCTGTTTTTT
CASSEISGTSGRRSGELFF
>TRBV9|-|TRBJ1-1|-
TGTGCCAGCAGCGTGAGCTACAGGTTTAAGACTGAAGCTTTCTTT
CASSVSYRFKTEAFF
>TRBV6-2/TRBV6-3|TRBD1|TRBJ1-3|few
TGTGCCAGCAGGGGGACAGGCGGACACTCTGGAAACACCATATATTTT
CASRGTGGHSGNTIYF
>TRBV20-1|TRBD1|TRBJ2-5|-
TGCAGCCTAACAGGGGTAGAGACCCAGTACTTC
CSLTGVETQYF
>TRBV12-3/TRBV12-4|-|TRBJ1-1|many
TGTGCCAGCGATTCTCAGGGAAGTACTGAAGCTTTCTTT
CASDSQGSTEAFF
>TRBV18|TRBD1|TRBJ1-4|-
TGTGCCAGCTCACCGAGGACAGGGGTCGGTGAAAAACTGTTTTTT
CASSPRTGVGEKLFF
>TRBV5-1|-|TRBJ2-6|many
TGCGCCAGCAGCTTGGGATGGACCCGCTTTGGGGCCAACGTCCTGACTTTC
CASSLGWTRFGANVLTF
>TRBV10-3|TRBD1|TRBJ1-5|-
TGTGCCATCAGTGCGACCGGGACAGGGAATCAGCCCCAGCATTTT
CAISATGTGNQPQHF
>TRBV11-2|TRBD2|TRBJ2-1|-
TGTGCCAGCAGCTTAGGGGCTAGCGGGGGGGCCTATGACAATGAGCAGTTCTTC
CASSLGASGGAYDNEQFF
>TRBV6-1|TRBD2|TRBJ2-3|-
TGTGCCAGCAGTGAAGCTTGGACTAGACTGGATACGCAGTATTTT
CASSEAWTRLDTQYF
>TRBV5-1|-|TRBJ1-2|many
TGCGCCAGCAGCTTAAGCCCCGGACAATTCCTGGCTAACTATGGCTACACCTTC
CASSLSPGQFLANYGYTF
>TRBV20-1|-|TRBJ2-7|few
TGCAGTGCTAGACCTCTCCCCTCTGACAGAAGCGAGCAGTACTTC
CSARPLPSDRSEQYF